These T cell receptor beta chains were read from a single sample in a study of beta chain features in type 1 diabetes. Produced via immunoSEQ multiplex PCR; TCRdb's table is partial and in-frame only. The table shows hundreds of thousands of clones, with around 13% occurring only once. Material: naive CD4+ T cells from blood. These TCRs come from a man aged 18 to 29 in good health. The CDR3 runs from the conserved cysteine through the conserved F or W. Fields, in order: V gene, clone size, D gene, J gene, CDR3 protein, CDR3 DNA. A D gene is named only where the DNA matches it firmly. Some rows have no size entry. The others give once, few or many, or a class for an expanded clone.

V: TRBV29-1; size: -; D: -; J: TRBJ2-4; CDR3: CRRCLAKNIQYF; DNA: TGCAGGCGTTGCCTAGCCAAAAACATTCAGTACTTC
V: TRBV27; size: -; D: TRBD2; J: TRBJ2-1; CDR3: CASRRAGNSRNEQFF; DNA: TGTGCCAGCAGAAGAGCGGGGAACTCTAGGAATGAGCAGTTCTTC
V: TRBV9; size: -; D: -; J: TRBJ2-3; CDR3: CASSVSGSTDTQYF; DNA: TGTGCCAGCAGCGTCAGCGGGAGCACAGATACGCAGTATTTT
V: TRBV5-5; size: few; D: -; J: TRBJ1-5; CDR3: CASSLGRQGLNQPQHF; DNA: TGTGCCAGCAGCTTGGGTCGGCAGGGGCTAAATCAGCCCCAGCATTTT
V: TRBV5-4; size: once; D: -; J: TRBJ1-2; CDR3: CASSFSTTGVMYGYTF; DNA: TGTGCCAGCAGCTTTAGTACGACAGGTGTAATGTATGGCTACACCTTC
V: TRBV5-6; size: -; D: -; J: TRBJ2-7; CDR3: CAYRGGDYEQYF; DNA: TGTGCCTACCGAGGGGGGGACTACGAGCAGTACTTC
V: TRBV30; size: few; D: -; J: TRBJ1-1; CDR3: CAWSKGGRGDTEAFF; DNA: TGTGCCTGGAGTAAAGGGGGTCGGGGGGACACTGAAGCTTTCTTT
V: TRBV14; size: few; D: -; J: TRBJ2-7; CDR3: CASSQAFYEQYF; DNA: TGTGCCAGCAGCCAAGCTTTTTACGAGCAGTACTTC
V: TRBV19; size: -; D: TRBD2; J: TRBJ2-2; CDR3: CASSVLAGGSTGELFF; DNA: TGTGCCAGTAGTGTCCTAGCGGGAGGGAGCACCGGGGAGCTGTTTTTT
V: TRBV5-1; size: -; D: TRBD1; J: TRBJ2-6; CDR3: CASSSNDRGSLSGANVLTF; DNA: TGCGCCAGCAGCTCCAATGACAGGGGCTCTCTCTCTGGGGCCAACGTCCTGACTTTC
V: TRBV25-1; size: -; D: TRBD1; J: TRBJ1-5; CDR3: CASSGSGGRQPQHF; DNA: TGTGCCAGCAGTGGATCAGGGGGCCGGCAGCCCCAGCATTTT
V: TRBV6-5; size: few; D: TRBD1; J: TRBJ1-1; CDR3: CASTPIGQGTTEAFF; DNA: TGTGCCAGCACCCCCATAGGACAGGGGACCACTGAAGCTTTCTTT
V: TRBV18; size: few; D: -; J: TRBJ1-5; CDR3: CASSPDNLSNQPQHF; DNA: TGTGCCAGCTCACCGGACAACCTGAGCAATCAGCCCCAGCATTTT
V: TRBV5-1; size: -; D: -; J: TRBJ2-5; CDR3: CASRWTEETQYF; DNA: TGCGCCAGCAGATGGACAGAAGAGACCCAGTACTTC
V: TRBV5-6; size: few; D: TRBD2; J: TRBJ2-5; CDR3: CASRTSSQETQYF; DNA: TGTGCCAGCAGGACTAGCTCCCAAGAGACCCAGTACTTC
V: TRBV27; size: -; D: TRBD1; J: TRBJ2-7; CDR3: CASSSISWTQGMAGEQYF; DNA: TGTGCCAGCAGTTCCATCTCCTGGACACAGGGGATGGCTGGAGAGCAGTACTTC
V: TRBV2; size: once; D: -; J: TRBJ2-7; CDR3: CASSREGYEQYF; DNA: TGTGCCAGCAGCCGAGAGGGCTACGAGCAGTACTTC
V: TRBV6-5; size: once; D: -; J: TRBJ2-1; CDR3: CASSYSTGFNEQFF; DNA: TGTGCCAGCAGTTACTCAACAGGGTTCAATGAGCAGTTCTTC
V: TRBV9; size: -; D: -; J: TRBJ2-5; CDR3: CASSVGRGWDQETQYF; DNA: TGTGCCAGCAGCGTAGGTAGGGGGTGGGACCAAGAGACCCAGTACTTC
V: TRBV29-1; size: -; D: -; J: TRBJ1-5; CDR3: CSVRGESNQPQHF; DNA: TGCAGCGTTCGGGGGGAGAGCAATCAGCCCCAGCATTTT
V: TRBV6-6; size: -; D: TRBD1; J: TRBJ2-1; CDR3: CASSYARTGRNEQFF; DNA: TGTGCCAGCAGTTACGCTCGGACAGGGAGGAATGAGCAGTTCTTC
V: TRBV5-4; size: few; D: -; J: TRBJ2-3; CDR3: CASSPTGEDTQYF; DNA: TGTGCCAGCAGCCCTACGGGGGAAGATACGCAGTATTTT
V: TRBV18; size: few; D: TRBD1; J: TRBJ1-1; CDR3: CASSLSDTQGTEAFF; DNA: TGTGCCAGCTCCCTAAGTGACACACAGGGGACTGAAGCTTTCTTT
V: TRBV7-2; size: few; D: -; J: TRBJ2-7; CDR3: CASRFTGLGEQYF; DNA: TGTGCCAGCAGATTCACAGGGTTGGGCGAGCAGTACTTC
V: TRBV5-6; size: -; D: TRBD1; J: TRBJ2-7; CDR3: CASSWGQAGYEQYF; DNA: TGTGCCAGCAGCTGGGGACAGGCTGGGTACGAGCAGTACTTC
V: TRBV2; size: -; D: TRBD1; J: TRBJ1-1; CDR3: CASSGQGNTEAFF; DNA: TGTGCCAGCAGTGGACAGGGGAACACTGAAGCTTTCTTT
V: TRBV7-2; size: -; D: TRBD1; J: TRBJ2-7; CDR3: CASSLQTGYEQYF; DNA: TGTGCCAGCAGCTTACAGACAGGGTACGAGCAGTACTTC
V: TRBV7-2; size: few; D: TRBD2; J: TRBJ2-7; CDR3: CASSFRAGGSSYEQYF; DNA: TGTGCCAGCAGCTTCCGAGCGGGAGGGAGCTCCTACGAGCAGTACTTC
V: TRBV6-5; size: few; D: -; J: TRBJ2-6; CDR3: CASSRAVGANVLTF; DNA: TGTGCCAGCAGTCGAGCGGTGGGGGCCAACGTCCTGACTTTC
V: TRBV4-3; size: -; D: -; J: TRBJ2-1; CDR3: CASSQETRSYNEQFF; DNA: TGCGCCAGCAGCCAAGAGACTAGATCGTATAATGAGCAGTTCTTC
V: TRBV15; size: few; D: -; J: TRBJ2-3; CDR3: CATSRDPEGTTDTQYF; DNA: TGTGCCACCAGCAGAGATCCAGAGGGGACAACAGATACGCAGTATTTT
V: TRBV11-2; size: -; D: TRBD2; J: TRBJ2-1; CDR3: CASTPTSGSSNEQFF; DNA: TGTGCCAGCACCCCGACTAGCGGGAGCAGCAATGAGCAGTTCTTC
V: TRBV7-9; size: -; D: TRBD2; J: TRBJ2-5; CDR3: CASSLVKGTSGRKTQYF; DNA: TGTGCCAGCAGCTTAGTGAAAGGCACTAGCGGGAGGAAGACCCAGTACTTC
V: TRBV6-5; size: -; D: -; J: TRBJ2-7; CDR3: CASRVPRFGEQYF; DNA: TGTGCCAGCAGGGTCCCGCGATTCGGGGAGCAGTACTTC
V: TRBV29-1; size: -; D: TRBD2; J: TRBJ2-7; CDR3: CSVDVVAGGRGEQYF; DNA: TGCAGCGTTGATGTGGTAGCGGGAGGAAGAGGGGAGCAGTACTTC
V: TRBV4-3; size: -; D: -; J: TRBJ2-1; CDR3: CASSQDNRQGLDNEQFF; DNA: TGCGCCAGCAGCCAGGATAATCGACAGGGACTAGACAATGAGCAGTTCTTC
V: TRBV9; size: -; D: -; J: TRBJ2-1; CDR3: CASSATNGRANEQFF; DNA: TGTGCCAGCAGTGCAACTAATGGCCGCGCAAATGAGCAGTTCTTC
V: TRBV4-2; size: few; D: TRBD2; J: TRBJ2-5; CDR3: CASSLLSGLGRETQYF; DNA: TGTGCCAGCAGCCTCTTATCGGGACTAGGTAGGGAGACCCAGTACTTC
V: TRBV7-2; size: few; D: -; J: TRBJ1-1; CDR3: CASSVQGDTEAFF; DNA: TGTGCCAGCAGCGTACAGGGTGACACTGAAGCTTTCTTT
V: TRBV6-5; size: few; D: -; J: TRBJ2-5; CDR3: CASSSRETQYF; DNA: TGTGCCAGCAGTTCCCGGGAGACCCAGTACTTC